One sample yielded the 24 T cell receptor beta chains listed below, sequenced in a study of cytomegalovirus exposure and HLA in healthy donors. The PCR contained 60 Vbeta and 13 Jbeta primers. Generated by immunoSEQ multiplex PCR, the TCRdb table keeps only in-frame clones and is missing some. The table lists fewer than 150,000 clones, 60% to 80% of them singletons. The specimen was PBMCs. These receptors originate from a man under 40 in good health and CMV-seronegative.

The rearrangement links TRBV30 to TRBJ2-7; D is possibly TRBD2 (5 bases). Germline values: CDR1 GTSNPN, CDR2 SVGIG (reference sequence). Trimming took 0 bases from V and 5 from J, leaving 11 bases between them. The CDR3 consists of 13 residues. The CDR3 here is CAWSVKGRHEQYF. The CDR3, as DNA: TGTGCCTGGAGTGTGAAAGGGAGACACGAGCAGTACTTC. The full variable domain, completed using reference TRBV30 and TRBJ2-7, is SQTIHQWPATLVQPVGSPLSLECTVEGTSNPNLYWYRQAAGRGLQLLFYSVGIGQISSEVPQNLSASRPQDRQFILSSKKLLLSDSGFYLCAWSVKGRHEQYFGPGTRLTVT.

V gene TRBV30 combines with J gene TRBJ2-7; TRBD2 might be the D (6 bases). The CDR3 extends over 12 amino acids. V lost 5 bases, J lost 3 bases, and 11 bases lay in between. In germline, CDR1 is GTSNPN, CDR2 SVGIG (reference sequence). The CDR3 DNA reads TGTGCCTGGGGCTTGGGGGGCTACGAGCAGTACTTC. Encoded protein: CAWGLGGYEQYF.

In nucleotides, the CDR3 is TGTGCCAGCAGCAGGGGCCCTAGGGCACAAGAGACCCAGTACTTC. This codes for CASSRGPRAQETQYF. The rearrangement joins TRBV4-2 to TRBJ2-5, with TRBD1 as a possible D gene (5 bases). Germline-derived CDR1 and CDR2 are LGHNA and YNFKEQ. Trimming shortened V by 5 bases and J by 2 bases, and 15 bases separated the two germline ends. CDR3 length equals 15 residues.

The chain carries TRBV6-5 and TRBJ2-7; 8 positions agree with TRBD1. There are 14 residues in the CDR3. Trimming cost V 6 bases and J 2 bases; bases outside gene matches: 6. Germline values: CDR1 MNHEY, CDR2 SVGAGI. CDR3 nucleotide sequence: TGTGCCAGCAGCCGGACAGGGTACACCTACGAGCAGTACTTC. This gives the protein CASSRTGYTYEQYF.

The chain carries TRBV6-1 and TRBJ2-1, with D tentatively TRBD1 (6 bases). Between the trimmed V and J ends, which lost 9 bases and 7 bases, there was a span of 16 bases. The V gene's germline CDR1 is MNHNS and CDR2 SASEGT. This CDR3 contains 13 residues. The CDR3 spells CARGWGPGNEQFF. The CDR3 DNA reads as TGTGCCAGGGGGTGGGGGCCAGGGAATGAGCAGTTCTTC.

The J gene is TRBJ2-1, the V gene TRBV18, with D possibly being TRBD2 (6 bases). V gave up 3 bases and J gave up 10 bases, with 16 bases separating them. Germline CDR1 is KGHSH and CDR2 is LQKENI. This CDR3 has 14 amino acids. This CDR3 reads CASSPEGPHREQFF. The CDR3 DNA sequence: TGTGCCAGCTCACCGGAGGGACCCCATCGCGAGCAGTTCTTC.

This clone was counted only a few times. The chain links TRBV10-2 to TRBJ1-1; possible D gene TRBD1, 6 bases. CDR3 length: 13 amino acids. CDR1 and CDR2 from the germline V gene are WSHSY and SAAADI. The V and J ends lost 4 bases and 11 bases respectively, with 17 bases between them. The CDR3 nucleotides are TGCGCCAGCAGTGTAGCGGGGGCGACGGATGCTTTCTTT. It translates to CASSVAGATDAFF.

The chain couples TRBV28 to TRBJ1-5; D remains ambiguous. There are 15 residues in the CDR3. The germline V and J ends were trimmed by 8 bases and 1 base, with 15 bases remaining between them. CDR1 and CDR2 (germline): MDHEN, SYDVKM. Here the CDR3 reads CASFEGGLSNQPQHF. CDR3 nucleotides: TGTGCCAGCTTCGAAGGAGGGTTAAGCAATCAGCCCCAGCATTTT. Looking up the rest from reference TRBV28 and TRBJ1-5 gives the full variable domain: DVKVTQSSRYLVKRTGEKVFLECVQDMDHENMFWYRQDPGLGLRLIYFSYDVKMKEKGDIPEGYSVSREKKERFSLILESASTNQTSMYLCASFEGGLSNQPQHFGDGTRLSIL.

The gene calls are TRBV7-9 and TRBJ2-1, with D tentatively TRBD2 (6 bases). This CDR3 region has 14 residues. Germline CDR1 reads SEHNR; CDR2 reads FQNEAQ (reference sequence). Trimming took 5 bases from V and 4 from J, leaving 12 bases between them. CDR3 nucleotide sequence: TGTGCCAGCAGCACCCCTCTAGCGTACAATGAGCAGTTCTTC. Translation: CASSTPLAYNEQFF.

The rearrangement joins TRBV5-1 to TRBJ1-4; 7 bases are shared with TRBD1. This CDR3 contains 15 residues. From germline, CDR1 is SGHRS and CDR2 YFSETQ. After removal of 3 bases from V and 4 bases from J, the junction contained 6 bases not matched to a gene. CDR3 bases: TGCGCCAGCAGCTCCCCCGGACAGGATAATGAAAAACTGTTTTTT. Translating it yields CASSSPGQDNEKLFF.

The chain uses TRBV7-9 and TRBJ2-5; D may be TRBD1 (5 bases). Deletions cut 5 bases from V and 1 base from J, with 14 bases between. The V gene's germline CDR1 is SEHNR and CDR2 FQNEAQ (reference sequence). The CDR3 is made up of 15 amino acids. CDR3 coding DNA: TGTGCCAGCAGCCCAGGGTTGGGATCCCAAGAGACCCAGTACTTC. Protein: CASSPGLGSQETQYF.

This sequence joins TRBV5-1 and TRBJ1-2; weak D call: TRBD1 (6 bases). The V and J ends lost 2 bases and 4 bases respectively, with 9 bases between them. CDR3 size: 13 residues. The germline CDR1 and CDR2 sequences are SGHRS and YFSETQ. CDR3: CASSLGDTYGYTF. The CDR3 DNA is TGCGCCAGCAGCTTAGGGGACACCTATGGCTACACCTTC.

The chain has TRBV6-5 and TRBJ2-1; TRBD2 matches at 7 bases. Germline lookup yields CDR1 MNHEY and CDR2 SVGAGI. The CDR3 length is 13 residues. V gave up 2 bases and J gave up 8 bases; unmatched junction bases: 3. The CDR3 sequence: CASSYQRGYEQFF. The DNA of the CDR3 is TGTGCCAGCAGTTACCAGCGGGGCTATGAGCAGTTCTTC.

The chain joins TRBV19 to TRBJ1-5; D remains unclear. This CDR3 is 15 amino acids long. CDR1 and CDR2 from the germline V gene are LNHDA and SQIVND (reference sequence). Trimming stripped 7 bases from V and 2 bases from J, with 15 bases between. The CDR3 region has the DNA TGTGCCAGTAATAGGCTCTTGCAGGGCAATCAGCCCCAGCATTTT. Translating gives CASNRLLQGNQPQHF. The complete variable domain, with remaining parts taken from reference TRBV19 and TRBJ1-5, reads DGGITQSPKYLFRKEGQNVTLSCEQNLNHDAMYWYRQDPGQGLRLIYYSQIVNDFQKGDIAEGYSVSREKKESFPLTVTSAQKNPTAFYLCASNRLLQGNQPQHFGDGTRLSIL.

The chain combines TRBV6-1 with TRBJ2-7; D perhaps matches TRBD2 (6 bases). V lost 2 bases, J lost 3 bases, and 8 bases lay in between. Germline CDR1 MNHNS, CDR2 SASEGT. This CDR3 is 13 amino acids long. The CDR3 bases are TGTGCCAGCAGTGAACCCGGGAGCTACGAGCAGTACTTC. This gives the protein CASSEPGSYEQYF.

The chain is built from TRBV28 and TRBJ2-5, with 11 bases aligning to TRBD2. V dropped 4 bases and J dropped 2; count of bases not matched to a gene: 9. The CDR3 has 17 amino acids. CDR1 and CDR2 (germline): MDHEN, SYDVKM. DNA for the CDR3: TGTGCCAGCAGTTCTGTGGCTAGCGGGAGGAGGCAAGAGACCCAGTACTTC. The encoded protein is CASSSVASGRRQETQYF.

The rearrangement uses TRBV11-1 and TRBJ2-7; 10 nucleotides match TRBD1. The CDR3 contains 13 residues. Germline loops: CDR1 SGHAT, CDR2 FQDESV (reference sequence). With 6 bases clipped from V and 4 bases from J, the junction kept 3 bases outside the gene matches. CDR3 nucleotide sequence: TGTGCCAGCAGGGGACAGGGGAGGTACGAGCAGTACTTC. Translated: CASRGQGRYEQYF. Full variable domain (outside the CDR3, taken from reference TRBV11-1 and TRBJ2-7): EAEVAQSPRYKITEKSQAVAFWCDPISGHATLYWYRQILGQGPELLVQFQDESVVDDSQLPKDRFSAERLKGVDSTLKIQPAELGDSAMYLCASRGQGRYEQYFGPGTRLTVT.

The chain uses TRBV13 and TRBJ2-1; unclear D gene. CDR1 is PRHDT, CDR2 FYEKMQ, per germline (reference sequence). Trimming removed 4 bases at V and 4 bases at J, with 11 bases between. The CDR3 contains 14 residues. In DNA form, the CDR3 reads TGTGCCAGCAGCTCCCCGACTGGGTACAATGAGCAGTTCTTC. It translates to CASSSPTGYNEQFF. The full variable domain, in which reference TRBV13 and TRBJ2-1 provide the parts outside the CDR3, is AAGVIQSPRHLIKEKRETATLKCYPIPRHDTVYWYQQGPGQDPQFLISFYEKMQSDKGSIPDRFSAQQFSDYHSELNMSSLELGDSALYFCASSSPTGYNEQFFGPGTRLTVL.

The chain couples TRBV18 to TRBJ1-2; perhaps TRBD1 as D (6 bases). CDR1 is KGHSH and CDR2 is LQKENI in the germline V gene. Trimming cost V 3 bases and J 6 bases, with 14 bases left between them. This CDR3 is built from 14 residues. The CDR3 here is CASSPNGGADGYTF. The CDR3 DNA reads as TGTGCCAGCTCACCCAATGGGGGGGCGGATGGCTACACCTTC. Based on the CDR3 plus reference TRBV18 and TRBJ1-2, the full variable domain is NAGVMQNPRHLVRRRGQEARLRCSPMKGHSHVYWYRQLPEEGLKFMVYLQKENIIDESGMPKERFSAEFPKEGPSILRIQQVVRGDSAAYFCASSPNGGADGYTFGSGTRLTVV.

The V and J genes are TRBV28 and TRBJ2-3; TRBD1 agrees at 10 bases. The CDR3 is 16 amino acids. CDR1 and CDR2 from the germline V gene are MDHEN and SYDVKM. V shed 6 bases, J shed 5 bases, and the junction held 11 bases outside the gene matches. The CDR3 DNA reads as TGTGCCAGCAGAATCCGTGACAGGGGGCGCCTAGATACGCAGTATTTT. Protein sequence: CASRIRDRGRLDTQYF.

Judged by abundance, this clone is medium-sized. J is TRBJ1-2 and V is TRBV5-6, with TRBD1 identical over 9 bases. In germline, CDR1 is SGHDT, CDR2 YYEEEE. The CDR3 is 16 residues long. With V trimmed by 3 bases and J by 6 bases, 12 bases remained unmatched. The CDR3 region has the DNA TGTGCCAGCAGCTCCTGGACAGGGGATCCCGCCCATGGCTACACCTTC. Protein: CASSSWTGDPAHGYTF.

The gene calls are TRBV6-6 and TRBJ1-2, with a tentative D call TRBD1 (5 bases). V lost 8 bases and J lost 1, with 14 bases in between. CDR1 and CDR2 from the germline V gene are MNHNY and SVGAGI (reference sequence). This CDR3 contains 14 residues. The CDR3 region has the DNA TGTGCCAGCCGGGGGGGAGCCGGTAACTATGGCTACACCTTC. Protein sequence: CASRGGAGNYGYTF.

This chain links TRBV7-6 with TRBJ2-5, with D unresolved. There are 13 residues in the CDR3. CDR1 SGHVS and CDR2 FNYEAQ come from the germline V gene. V dropped 5 bases and J dropped 5 bases, with 12 bases sitting between them. This chain's CDR3 is CASSPARWETQYF. The CDR3 DNA is TGTGCCAGCAGCCCTGCGAGGTGGGAGACCCAGTACTTC.

The chain joins TRBV11-2 to TRBJ2-7, with D unclear. The CDR3 is 12 amino acids. Trimming left V 8 bases short and J 2 bases short, with 10 bases between. Germline V lookup: CDR1 SGHAT, CDR2 FQNNGV. DNA of the CDR3: TGTGCCAGCGCCGGAGATACCTACGAGCAGTACTTC. As protein: CASAGDTYEQYF.